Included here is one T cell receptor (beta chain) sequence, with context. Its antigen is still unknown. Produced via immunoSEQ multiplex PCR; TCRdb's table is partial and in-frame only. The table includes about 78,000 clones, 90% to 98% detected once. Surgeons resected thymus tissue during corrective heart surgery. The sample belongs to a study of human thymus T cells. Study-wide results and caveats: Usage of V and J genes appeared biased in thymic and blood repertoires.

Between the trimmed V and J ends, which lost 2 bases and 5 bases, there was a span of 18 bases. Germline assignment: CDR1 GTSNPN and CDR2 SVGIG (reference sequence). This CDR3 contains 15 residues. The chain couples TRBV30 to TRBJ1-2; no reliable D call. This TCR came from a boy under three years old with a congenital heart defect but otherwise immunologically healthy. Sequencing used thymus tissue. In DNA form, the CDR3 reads TGTGCCTGGAGTAAACCCTCCGATAGGGCTTATGGCTACACCTTC. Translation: CAWSKPSDRAYGYTF.